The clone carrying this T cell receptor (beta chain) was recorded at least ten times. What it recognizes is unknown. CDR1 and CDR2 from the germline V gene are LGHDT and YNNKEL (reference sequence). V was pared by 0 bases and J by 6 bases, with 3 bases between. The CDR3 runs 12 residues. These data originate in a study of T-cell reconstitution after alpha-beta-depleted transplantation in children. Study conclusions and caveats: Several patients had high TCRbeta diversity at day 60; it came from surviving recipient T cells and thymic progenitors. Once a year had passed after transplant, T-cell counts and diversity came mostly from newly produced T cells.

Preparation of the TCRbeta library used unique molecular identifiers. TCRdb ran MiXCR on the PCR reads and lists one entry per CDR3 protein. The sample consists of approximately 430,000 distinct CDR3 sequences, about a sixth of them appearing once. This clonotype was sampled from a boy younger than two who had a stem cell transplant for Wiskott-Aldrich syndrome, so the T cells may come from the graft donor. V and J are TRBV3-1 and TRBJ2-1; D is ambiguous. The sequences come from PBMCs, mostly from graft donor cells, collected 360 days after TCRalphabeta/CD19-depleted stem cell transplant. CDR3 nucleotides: TGTGCCAGCAGCCAAGACCCCAATGAGCAGTTCTTC. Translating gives CASSQDPNEQFF.